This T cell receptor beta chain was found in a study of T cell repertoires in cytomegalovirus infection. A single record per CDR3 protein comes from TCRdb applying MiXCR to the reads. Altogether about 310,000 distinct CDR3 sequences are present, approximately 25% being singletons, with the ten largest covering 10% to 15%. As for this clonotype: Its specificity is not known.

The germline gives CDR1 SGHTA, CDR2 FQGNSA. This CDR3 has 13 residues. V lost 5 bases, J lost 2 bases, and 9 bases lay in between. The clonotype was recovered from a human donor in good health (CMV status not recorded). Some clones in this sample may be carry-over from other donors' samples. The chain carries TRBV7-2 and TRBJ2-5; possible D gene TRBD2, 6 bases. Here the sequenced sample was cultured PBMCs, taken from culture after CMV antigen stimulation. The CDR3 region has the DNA TGTGCCAGCAGCGAGCTAGCGCAAGAGACCCAGTACTTC. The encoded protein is CASSELAQETQYF. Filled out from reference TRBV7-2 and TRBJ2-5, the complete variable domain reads GAGVSQSPSNKVTEKGKDVELRCDPISGHTALYWYRQSLGQGLEFLIYFQGNSAPDKSGLPSDRFSAERTGGSVSTLTIQRTQQEDSAVYLCASSELAQETQYFGPGTRLLVL.